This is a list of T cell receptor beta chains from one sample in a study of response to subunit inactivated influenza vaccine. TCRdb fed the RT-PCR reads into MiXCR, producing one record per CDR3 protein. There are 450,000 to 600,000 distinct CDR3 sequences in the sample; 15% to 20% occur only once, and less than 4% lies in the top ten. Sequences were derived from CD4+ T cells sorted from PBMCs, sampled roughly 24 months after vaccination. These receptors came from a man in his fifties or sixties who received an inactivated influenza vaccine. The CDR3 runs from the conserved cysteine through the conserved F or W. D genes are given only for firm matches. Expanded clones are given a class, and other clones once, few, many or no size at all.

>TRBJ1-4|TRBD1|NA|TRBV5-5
TGTGCCAGCAGCACACAGGGGCTCACTAATGAAAAACTGTTTTTT
CASSTQGLTNEKLFF
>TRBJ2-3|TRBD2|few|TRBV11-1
TGTGCCAGCAGCCCCCGCGGGTTCAGCGGGAGACGCTGGGGAGATACGCAGTATTTT
CASSPRGFSGRRWGDTQYF
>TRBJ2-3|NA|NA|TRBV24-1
TGTGCCACCAGCGCCCGGGGTAGCGGTACAGATACGCAGTATTTT
CATSARGSGTDTQYF
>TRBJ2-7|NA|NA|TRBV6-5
TGTGCCAGCAGCTTACCGATCGGGGGAGTCTACGAGCAGTACTTC
CASSLPIGGVYEQYF
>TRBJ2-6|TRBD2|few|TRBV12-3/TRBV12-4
TGTGCCAGCAGTCATGGACTAGCGGGACTCTCTGGGGCCAACGTCCTGACTTTC
CASSHGLAGLSGANVLTF
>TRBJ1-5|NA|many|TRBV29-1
TGCAGCGTTGCCGCCCTCGATAGCAATCAGCCCCAGCATTTT
CSVAALDSNQPQHF
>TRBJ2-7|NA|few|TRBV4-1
TGCGCCAGCAGCCAAGAGAGGCCGGGAATTGGATACGAGCAGTACTTC
CASSQERPGIGYEQYF
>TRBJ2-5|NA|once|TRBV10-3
TGTGCCATCAGTGATTCGAAGGTGGAACACCGGTACCAAGAGACCCAGTACTTC
CAISDSKVEHRYQETQYF
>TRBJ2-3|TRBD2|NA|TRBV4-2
TGTGCCAGCAGTCCAGCAGGACTAGCGGGGCAGTATTTT
CASSPAGLAGQYF
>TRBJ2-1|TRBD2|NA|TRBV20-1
TGCAGTGCCATATTACCGGGACTAGCGGTTTCCCAGGAGCAGTTCTTC
CSAILPGLAVSQEQFF
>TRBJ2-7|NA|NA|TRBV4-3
TGCGCCAGCAGCCAAGAATACGGCAGGGCTTACGAGCAGTACTTC
CASSQEYGRAYEQYF
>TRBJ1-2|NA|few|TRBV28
TGTGCCAGCAGTATTCAGTTGGGAGGCTACACCTTC
CASSIQLGGYTF
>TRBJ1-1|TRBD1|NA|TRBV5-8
TGTGCCAGCAGACGGGACAGGGGAAGGACTGAAGCTTTCTTT
CASRRDRGRTEAFF
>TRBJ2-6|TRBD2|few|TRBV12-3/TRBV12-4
TGTGCCAGCAGTTTCTATACTAGCGGGGGTGAACACTCTGGGGCCAACGTCCTGACTTTC
CASSFYTSGGEHSGANVLTF
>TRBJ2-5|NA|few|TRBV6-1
TGTGCCAGCAGTAAACAAGAGACCCAGTACTTC
CASSKQETQYF
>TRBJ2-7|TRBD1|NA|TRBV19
TGTGCCAGTAGCCCGGGACAGACCAACTACGAGCAGTACTTC
CASSPGQTNYEQYF
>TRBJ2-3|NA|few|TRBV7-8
TGTGCCAGCAGCTTAGCGCTGGTGGCTACAGATACGCAGTATTTT
CASSLALVATDTQYF
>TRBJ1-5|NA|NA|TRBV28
TGTGCCAGCAGGACAAAGAGTCGGCAGACTACGGGCAATACGGGCAATCAGCCCCAGCATTTT
CASRTKSRQTTGNTGNQPQHF
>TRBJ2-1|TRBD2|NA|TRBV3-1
TGTGCCAGCAGCCAAGATCCAACTAGCGACAATGAGCAGTTCTTC
CASSQDPTSDNEQFF
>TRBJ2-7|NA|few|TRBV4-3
TGCGCCAGCAGCCAAGCGATTTCCTACGAGCAGTACTTC
CASSQAISYEQYF
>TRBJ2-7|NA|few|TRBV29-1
TGCAGCGTAGCCAAACAGAATTACGAGCAGTACTTC
CSVAKQNYEQYF
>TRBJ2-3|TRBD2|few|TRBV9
TGTGCCAGCAGCGCCTCTAGCGGGAGGTCAGGAGATACGCAGTATTTT
CASSASSGRSGDTQYF
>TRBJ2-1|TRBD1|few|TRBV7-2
TGTGCCAGCAGCTTCGTCGGGACAGGGGGGCTGGTCGCAAAGTTCTTC
CASSFVGTGGLVAKFF
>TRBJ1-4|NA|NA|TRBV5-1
TGCGCCAGCAGCCCAAGGACGGCGCGAGGTGAAAAACTGTTTTTT
CASSPRTARGEKLFF
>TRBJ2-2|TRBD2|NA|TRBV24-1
TGTGCCACCAGATCCGGGACTAGCAACACCGGGGAGCTGTTTTTT
CATRSGTSNTGELFF
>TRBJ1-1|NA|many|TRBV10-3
TGTGCCACCGGGGCCGGCCCGAACACTGAAGCTTTCTTT
CATGAGPNTEAFF
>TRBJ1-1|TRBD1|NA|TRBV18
TGTGCCAGCTCACCCCGGACAGGTTCGCTTTACACTGAAGCTTTCTTT
CASSPRTGSLYTEAFF
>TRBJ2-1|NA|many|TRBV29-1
TGCAGCGTACCTATAGGCACGCTGATATACAATGAGCAGTTCTTC
CSVPIGTLIYNEQFF
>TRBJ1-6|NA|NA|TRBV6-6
TGTGCCAGCAGAACTGGACGGGAATCACCCCTCCACTTT
CASRTGRESPLHF
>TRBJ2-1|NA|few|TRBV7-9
TGTGCCAGCAGTCTTGGATCTGGTGGGAGGTTTGACAATGAGCAGTTCTTC
CASSLGSGGRFDNEQFF
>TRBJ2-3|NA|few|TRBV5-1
TGCGCCAGCAGCTTGGCGGACAGTCACACAGATACGCAGTATTTT
CASSLADSHTDTQYF
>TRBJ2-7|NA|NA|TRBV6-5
TGTGCCAGCAGTTACTCGACGGACGCGTTTCGCGGCGAGCAGTACTTC
CASSYSTDAFRGEQYF
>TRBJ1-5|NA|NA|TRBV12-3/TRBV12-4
TGTGCCAGCAGTCCGTCGATGGCACGCCAGCCCCAGCATTTT
CASSPSMARQPQHF
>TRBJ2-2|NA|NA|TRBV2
TGTGCCAGCAGGATTCGGATTTCCAACACCTGGGAGCTGTTTTTT
CASRIRISNTWELFF
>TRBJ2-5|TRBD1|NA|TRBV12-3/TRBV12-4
TGTGCCAGCAACCTCGGCAGGGGGCGCGTCGAGACCCAGTACTTC
CASNLGRGRVETQYF
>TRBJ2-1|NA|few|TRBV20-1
TGCAGTACGAGCCGGGGGCGGGCAAACTCCTACAATGAGCAGTTCTTC
CSTSRGRANSYNEQFF
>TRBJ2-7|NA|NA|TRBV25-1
TGTGCCAGCAGGAATGAGGGGGATTGGCCGGGACGGGACTACGAGCAGTACTTC
CASRNEGDWPGRDYEQYF
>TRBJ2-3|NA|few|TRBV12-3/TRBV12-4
TGTGCCAGCAGTTTAGATTCAAGCGGGAGCACAGATACGCAGTATTTT
CASSLDSSGSTDTQYF
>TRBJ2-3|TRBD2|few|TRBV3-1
TGTGCCAGCAGCCATGCGCCTAGCGGAGACACAGATACGCAGTATTTT
CASSHAPSGDTDTQYF
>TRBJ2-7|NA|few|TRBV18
TGTGCCAGCTCACCACAAGAAAGAGGAGAGCAGTACTTC
CASSPQERGEQYF
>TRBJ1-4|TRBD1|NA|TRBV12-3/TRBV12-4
TGTGCCAGCAGTTTAGCGGGACAGACCGCGCCGTATGAAAAACTGTTTTTT
CASSLAGQTAPYEKLFF
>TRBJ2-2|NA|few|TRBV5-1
TGCGCCAGCAGCTTGGAACCAGGGGAGCTGTTTTTT
CASSLEPGELFF
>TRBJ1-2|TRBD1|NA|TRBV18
TGTGCCAGCTCACCGTCAGGGGGCAGGGATGGCTACACCTTC
CASSPSGGRDGYTF
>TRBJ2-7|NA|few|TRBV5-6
TGTGCCAGCAGCTTCTCGGGACTCCTCGGTCACGAGCAGTACTTC
CASSFSGLLGHEQYF
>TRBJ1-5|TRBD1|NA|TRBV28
TGTGCCAGCAGCGGACAGGCCTCGCAGCCCCAGCATTTT
CASSGQASQPQHF
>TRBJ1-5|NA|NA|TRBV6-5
TGTGCCAGCAGTTACTCGAATGGAGATCAGCCCCAGCATTTT
CASSYSNGDQPQHF
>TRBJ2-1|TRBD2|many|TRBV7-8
TGTGCCAGCAGCTTAGCCACACTAGCGGGGGGTTGGAATGAGCAGTTCTTC
CASSLATLAGGWNEQFF